One and the same sample provided the 3 T cell receptor beta chains below, sequenced in a study of Ad26.COV2.S vaccination and SARS-CoV-2 variants. Treatment given: around 19 received Ad26.COV2.S at low or high dose, single or two shots; five or six received placebo; per-sample allocation not given. Specimen acquisition occurred on day 63 following the initial vaccine or placebo injection. Generated by immunoSEQ multiplex PCR, the TCRdb table keeps only in-frame clones and is missing some. Among 350,000 to 400,000 clones, 89% were seen once, and the ten largest hold under 2%. Material: peripheral blood, obtained in a trial of Ad26.COV2.S vaccine versus placebo. These receptors were obtained from a person between 18 and 60 years old who received the Ad26.COV2.S COVID-19 vaccine or a placebo.

The CDR3 here is CAWSVGEGSYGYTF. The CDR3 region has the DNA TGTGCCTGGAGTGTAGGTGAGGGTAGTTATGGCTACACCTTC. This chain joins TRBV30 and TRBJ1-2, with D unclear. The CDR3 is made up of 14 amino acids. Per germline, CDR1 GTSNPN and CDR2 SVGIG (reference sequence). V was trimmed by 0 bases and J by 5 bases, leaving 13 bases between them.

The V call is TRBV19, the J call TRBJ2-7; 7 nucleotides line up with TRBD2. From germline, CDR1 is LNHDA and CDR2 SQIVND (reference sequence). The junction had 3 bases not matched to a gene; V was cut back by 4 bases and J by 0 bases. The CDR3 consists of 14 residues. DNA of the CDR3: TGTGCCAGTAGTAGAACTAGCGTCTCCTACGAGCAGTACTTC. It is translated as CASSRTSVSYEQYF.

This chain uses TRBV5-4 with TRBJ2-1; 9 positions match TRBD2. The CDR3 runs 17 residues. Looked up from germline, CDR1 is SGHNT and CDR2 is YYREEE (reference sequence). V lost 1 base and J lost 2; bases outside the gene matches: 7. The CDR3 loop reads CASSLRRLAGTYNEQFF. The DNA of the CDR3 is TGTGCCAGCAGCTTGCGAAGGCTAGCGGGAACCTACAATGAGCAGTTCTTC.